The rows below give T cell receptor beta chains drawn from one sample of a study of T cell repertoires in cytomegalovirus infection. Using its own MiXCR run on the reads, TCRdb lists one record per CDR3 protein. The sample shows fewer than 200,000 distinct CDR3 sequences, 9.5% of them seen only once. The specimen sequenced was PBMCs. The receptors come from a human donor in good health (CMV status not recorded). Some clones in this sample may be carry-over from other donors' samples. Each CDR3 is given with its conserved first and last residue. A D gene is named only where the DNA matches it firmly. Some rows have no size entry. The others give once, few or many, or a class for an expanded clone.

v_gene	abundance	d_gene	j_gene	CDR3aa	CDR3nt
TRBV6-2/TRBV6-3	many	NA	TRBJ2-3	CASHLMSTDTQYF	TGTGCCAGTCACTTGATGAGCACAGATACGCAGTATTTT
TRBV12-3/TRBV12-4	many	NA	TRBJ2-5	CASSFGRMRKETQYF	TGTGCCAGCAGTTTCGGCAGGATGAGAAAAGAGACCCAGTACTTC
TRBV6-2/TRBV6-3	NA	TRBD1	TRBJ1-1	CASAPGGRVNTEAFF	TGTGCCAGCGCCCCAGGGGGCCGGGTGAACACTGAAGCTTTCTTT
TRBV20-1	NA	NA	TRBJ1-4	CSAIPGLGEKLFF	TGCAGTGCTATTCCGGGACTAGGGGAAAAACTGTTTTTT
TRBV7-8	many	NA	TRBJ1-2	CASSLALVGGRGYTF	TGTGCCAGCAGCTTAGCGTTGGTAGGGGGACGAGGCTACACCTTC
TRBV20-1	NA	TRBD2	TRBJ2-7	CSARAERSWRENEQYF	TGCAGTGCTAGGGCCGAACGTAGCTGGCGGGAGAACGAGCAGTACTTC
TRBV4-3	many	TRBD1	TRBJ2-1	CASSHTGTGFVGEQFF	TGCGCCAGCAGCCACACCGGGACAGGGTTTGTCGGTGAGCAGTTCTTC
TRBV19	NA	TRBD1	TRBJ1-2	CASSVVGTGIQANYGYTF	TGTGCCAGTAGTGTCGTCGGGACAGGGATCCAAGCTAACTATGGCTACACCTTC
TRBV7-8	many	NA	TRBJ2-7	CASSLNGGGGKVKHEQYF	TGTGCCAGCAGCTTGAACGGAGGGGGGGGCAAGGTAAAGCACGAGCAGTACTTC
TRBV7-9	NA	NA	TRBJ1-3	CASSEGVSGNTIYF	TGTGCCAGCAGCGAAGGGGTCTCTGGAAACACCATATATTTT
TRBV4-3	many	NA	TRBJ1-1	CASSQDSGFVAQNTEAFF	TGCGCCAGCAGCCAAGATTCCGGCTTTGTAGCGCAGAACACTGAAGCTTTCTTT
TRBV7-8	many	TRBD1	TRBJ1-5	CASSTGTGRYQPQHF	TGTGCCAGCAGCACCGGGACAGGGAGATATCAGCCCCAGCATTTT
TRBV2	few	NA	TRBJ1-5	CASSVGMGGEYNQPQHF	TGTGCCAGCAGTGTCGGAATGGGCGGCGAATACAATCAGCCCCAGCATTTT
TRBV11-2	many	NA	TRBJ1-1	CASSLVLVNTEAFF	TGTGCCAGCAGCTTAGTCCTGGTGAACACTGAAGCTTTCTTT
TRBV24-1	many	NA	TRBJ1-1	CATSDLSGDEAFF	TGTGCCACCAGTGATTTGTCAGGGGACGAAGCTTTCTTT
TRBV7-9	NA	TRBD1	TRBJ2-4	CASSGQGTLAKNIQYF	TGTGCCAGCAGCGGACAGGGGACCTTGGCCAAAAACATTCAGTACTTC
TRBV19	NA	NA	TRBJ1-1	CASRWGTEAFF	TGTGCCAGTAGGTGGGGCACTGAAGCTTTCTTT
TRBV12-3/TRBV12-4	many	NA	TRBJ2-7	CASSPRPGTANSYEQYF	TGTGCCAGCAGCCCTCGACCTGGGACCGCCAATTCCTACGAGCAGTACTTC
TRBV7-9	many	TRBD2	TRBJ2-1	CASSPSRKGLAGHSSYNEQFF	TGTGCCAGCAGCCCGAGTCGTAAGGGACTAGCGGGCCATAGCTCCTACAATGAGCAGTTCTTC
TRBV23-1	many	TRBD1	TRBJ2-1	CARAEGQSYNEQFF	TGCGCCAGGGCAGAGGGACAGTCCTACAATGAGCAGTTCTTC
TRBV28	many	TRBD1	TRBJ2-2	CASIPPGGPGELFF	TGTGCCAGCATTCCCCCAGGGGGCCCCGGGGAGCTGTTTTTT
TRBV6-5	NA	NA	TRBJ1-1	CASSNGLEAFF	TGTGCCAGCAGCAACGGGCTTGAAGCTTTCTTT
TRBV18	NA	TRBD1	TRBJ1-2	CASSPPFGRTGMAYGYTF	TGTGCCAGCTCACCACCTTTCGGCCGGACAGGGATGGCCTATGGCTACACCTTC
TRBV5-1	few	TRBD1	TRBJ1-1	CASSSTPGQTIEAFF	TGCGCCAGCAGCTCTACTCCGGGACAGACCATTGAAGCTTTCTTT
TRBV4-3	few	NA	TRBJ1-2	CASSQDRAGFGGYTF	TGCGCCAGCAGCCAAGATCGCGCGGGTTTTGGAGGCTACACCTTC
TRBV5-1	many	TRBD2	TRBJ2-1	CASRLQAGIYNEQFF	TGCGCCAGCAGATTACAAGCGGGGATCTACAATGAGCAGTTCTTC
TRBV7-2	many	NA	TRBJ2-1	CASSRVGQNQFF	TGTGCCAGCAGCCGAGTGGGTCAAAACCAGTTCTTC
TRBV15	many	NA	TRBJ1-2	CATSRDTGGNGYTF	TGTGCCACCAGCCGGGACACGGGGGGTAATGGCTACACCTTC
TRBV6-2/TRBV6-3	many	NA	TRBJ1-6	CASSQSGNSPLHF	TGTGCCAGCAGTCAGTCGGGGAATTCACCCCTCCACTTT
TRBV2	many	TRBD2	TRBJ2-5	CASGEREGRETQYF	TGTGCCAGCGGTGAGCGGGAGGGCCGTGAGACCCAGTACTTC